This T cell receptor beta chain was sequenced for a study of T cell responses to AZD1222 COVID-19 vaccine. Findings of the study overall: Donors skewed white British and female; clonal diversity was possibly underestimated. Once two AZD1222 doses were given, Spike-specific TCR breadth and depth went up. Repertoires were obtained only post-peak T cell response.

The CDR3 is 16 residues long. V lost 1 base to trimming and J lost 9 bases, with 20 bases between them. The V gene's germline CDR1 is SGHTA and CDR2 FQGNSA. This clone was seen a few times. Its antigen is still unknown. Clones were read by immunoSEQ multiplex PCR, and TCRdb kept only the in-frame ones, dropping some. Among 150,000 or so clones listed, approximately 89% were seen once. This clonotype originated in an adult in good health. The material sequenced was peripheral blood, taken on day 0 of AZD1222 vaccination. The chain links TRBV7-2 to TRBJ2-3, with D possibly matching TRBD2 (7 bases). The CDR3 sequence: CASSLGAGEGESTQYF. The DNA of the CDR3 is TGTGCCAGCAGCTTAGGGGCGGGAGAGGGGGAGAGCACGCAGTATTTT.